Each of the 17 T cell receptor beta chains below was sequenced from the same sample in a study of T cells after yellow fever vaccination. TCRdb re-analysed the 5' RACE reads in MiXCR, keeping a single row per CDR3 protein. The sample consists of 510,000 or so distinct CDR3 sequences, over 15% of them appearing once. The material was PBMCs, obtained 15 days after the yellow fever booster vaccination. These receptors all come from a man aged 25-45 years who received the YFV17D yellow fever vaccine.

V gene TRBV7-2 combines with J gene TRBJ2-5, with unresolved D. Germline loops: CDR1 SGHTA, CDR2 FQGNSA. There are 13 residues in the CDR3. V was cut by 5 bases and J by 4 bases, with 11 bases left in between. The CDR3 is CASSKMVVETQYF. The CDR3 nucleotides read TGTGCCAGCAGCAAAATGGTAGTAGAGACCCAGTACTTC. Full variable domain (remainder filled in from reference TRBV7-2 and TRBJ2-5): GAGVSQSPSNKVTEKGKDVELRCDPISGHTALYWYRQSLGQGLEFLIYFQGNSAPDKSGLPSDRFSAERTGGSVSTLTIQRTQQEDSAVYLCASSKMVVETQYFGPGTRLLVL.

The rearrangement uses TRBV29-1 and TRBJ2-1, with 12 bases lining up with TRBD2. J gave up 10 bases and V 8 bases, and 6 bases lay outside the gene matches. The V gene's germline CDR1 is SQVTM and CDR2 ANQGSEA. This CDR3 has 12 residues. CDR3 amino acids: CSSTGLAGEQFF. CDR3 DNA sequence: TGCAGCTCCACTGGACTAGCGGGAGAGCAGTTCTTC.

This chain links TRBV3-1 with TRBJ1-4; D gene ambiguous. CDR1 and CDR2 (germline): LGHDT, YNNKEL (reference sequence). The germline V and J ends were trimmed by 3 bases and 8 bases, with 13 bases remaining between them. The CDR3 loop spans 14 amino acids. DNA of the CDR3: TGTGCCAGCAGCCACGCGGGATTCGGCGAAAAACTGTTTTTT. Its translation is CASSHAGFGEKLFF. The variable domain in full, with the rest retrieved from reference TRBV3-1 and TRBJ1-4, is DTAVSQTPKYLVTQMGNDKSIKCEQNLGHDTMYWYKQDSKKFLKIMFSYNNKELIINETVPNRFSPKSPDKAHLNLHINSLELGDSAVYFCASSHAGFGEKLFFGSGTQLSVL.

This clonotype was recorded a few times. The gene calls are TRBV27 and TRBJ2-5, with 9 bases lining up with TRBD1. Germline CDR1 MNHEY, CDR2 SMNVEV (reference sequence). The CDR3 is 19 amino acids. After removal of 5 bases from V and 1 base from J, the junction contained 17 bases not matched to a gene. The CDR3 sequence: CASSQPGQGFGGGQETQYF. CDR3 nucleotides: TGTGCCAGCAGTCAACCGGGACAGGGATTTGGGGGCGGCCAAGAGACCCAGTACTTC.

The chain joins TRBV20-1 to TRBJ2-1; maybe TRBD1 (6 bases). Trimming removed 4 bases from V and 7 bases from J, with 11 bases in between. The CDR3 is 12 amino acids. Germline CDR1 reads DFQATT; CDR2 reads SNEGSKA (reference sequence). DNA of the CDR3: TGCAGTGCTAACAGGGATTCTAATGAGCAGTTCTTC. Translation gives CSANRDSNEQFF.

The chain links TRBV20-1 to TRBJ2-7; possibly TRBD2 for D (5 bases). CDR3 size: 12 residues. Deletions cut 4 bases from V and 4 bases from J, with 11 bases between. Germline V gene lookup returns CDR1 DFQATT and CDR2 SNEGSKA (reference sequence). CDR3 DNA: TGCAGTGCTAAACCGGGATTGTACGAGCAGTACTTC. Translation gives CSAKPGLYEQYF.

The V call is TRBV6-5, the J call TRBJ2-3; D is unresolved. CDR1 is MNHEY, CDR2 SVGAGI, per germline. V shed 2 bases and J shed 0 bases, with 6 bases lying between them. There are 14 residues in the CDR3. The CDR3 spells CASSYGSSTDTQYF. CDR3 coding DNA: TGTGCCAGCAGTTACGGCAGTAGCACAGATACGCAGTATTTT.

This chain links TRBV6-1 with TRBJ2-7; maybe TRBD2 (5 bases). The germline gives CDR1 MNHNS, CDR2 SASEGT. Trimming pared 2 bases from V and 3 bases from J, leaving 11 bases between. The CDR3 covers 14 residues. This CDR3 reads CASSEPGLNYEQYF. The CDR3 DNA sequence: TGTGCCAGCAGTGAACCGGGGTTAAACTACGAGCAGTACTTC.

The V gene is TRBV12-3 or TRBV12-4, the J gene TRBJ1-2, with D maybe TRBD1 (5 bases). V lost 0 bases, J lost 5 bases, and 13 bases lay in between. The length of the CDR3 is 15 residues. CDR3: CASSLAGTRAYGYTF. The CDR3 DNA sequence: TGTGCCAGCAGTTTAGCTGGGACGCGAGCATATGGCTACACCTTC.

The chain joins TRBV3-1 to TRBJ2-3, with D possibly TRBD1 on 5 matching bases. Trimming removed 4 bases at V and 4 bases at J, with 12 bases between. CDR1 and CDR2 (germline): LGHDT, YNNKEL (reference sequence). The CDR3 is 14 residues long. In DNA form, the CDR3 reads TGTGCCAGCAGCCTCACAGGCCCGGCAGATACGCAGTATTTT. Its protein product is CASSLTGPADTQYF.

This clonotype was detected ten times or more. The rearrangement uses TRBV6-1 and TRBJ2-7; 13 bases are shared with TRBD2. Losses at the gene ends were 7 bases for V and 7 bases for J; bases not matched to a gene: 7. The germline V gene has CDR1 MNHNS and CDR2 SASEGT. This CDR3 is built from 14 residues. Here the CDR3 reads CASTTGTSGIEQYF. DNA of the CDR3: TGTGCCAGCACCACCGGGACTAGCGGGATTGAGCAGTACTTC.

The chain carries TRBV7-9 and TRBJ2-7, with D possibly matching TRBD1 (6 bases). There are 15 residues in the CDR3. Germline-derived CDR1 and CDR2 are SEHNR and FQNEAQ (reference sequence). The ends were cut back, 1 base at V and 2 bases at J, with 12 bases in the middle. The CDR3 bases are TGTGCCAGCAGCTTAGACGGACAGCGAACCTACGAGCAGTACTTC. Its translation is CASSLDGQRTYEQYF.

This chain uses TRBV29-1 with TRBJ2-7; no definite D call. Germline-derived CDR1 and CDR2 are SQVTM and ANQGSEA. The CDR3 has 11 residues. Trimming pared 3 bases from V and 8 bases from J, leaving 11 bases between. The CDR3 is CSVETVLKQYF. DNA for the CDR3: TGCAGCGTTGAGACGGTTTTGAAGCAGTACTTC.

This clonotype was observed a few times. J is TRBJ2-3 and V is TRBV6-5; D is unresolved. CDR3 length: 14 amino acids. Germline V gives CDR1 MNHEY, CDR2 SVGAGI. V was clipped by 2 bases and J by 1 base, with 7 bases between them. The CDR3 DNA reads as TGTGCCAGCAGTTACGGAAAGGGCACAGATACGCAGTATTTT. Its protein is CASSYGKGTDTQYF.

This clonotype was picked up a small number of times. The chain joins TRBV20-1 to TRBJ2-7; 13 nucleotides line up with TRBD2. The germline gives CDR1 DFQATT, CDR2 SNEGSKA (reference sequence). Germline trimming cut 3 bases from V and 6 bases from J; bases unmatched to any gene: 5. This CDR3 has 14 residues. The CDR3 DNA sequence: TGCAGTGCTAGCCAGACTAGCGGGAGGACCGAGCAGTACTTC. Protein: CSASQTSGRTEQYF.

This clonotype was counted ten times or more. This rearrangement joins TRBV10-2 to TRBJ2-7; 9 nucleotides align to TRBD1. V gave up 7 bases and J gave up 5 bases; unmatched junction bases: 3. The CDR3 is 12 residues long. Germline CDR1 and CDR2: WSHSY and SAAADI. The CDR3 spells CASTGTGNEQYF. For the CDR3, the DNA is TGCGCCAGCACCGGGACAGGGAACGAGCAGTACTTC.

CDR3 protein: CASGLRGYVLREEYEQYF. The CDR3 DNA is TGTGCCAGCGGACTCAGGGGGTACGTGCTGCGGGAGGAATACGAGCAGTACTTC. The gene calls are TRBV12-3 or TRBV12-4 and TRBJ2-7; weak D call: TRBD2 (8 bases). This CDR3 has 18 amino acids. V lost 8 bases and J 4 bases, leaving 30 bases between the germline ends.